The 17 T cell receptor beta chains below were found in one sample sequenced in a study of shared clonotypes between healthy human individuals. Libraries were prepared by immunoSEQ multiplex PCR; TCRdb keeps only in-frame clonotypes and omits some of them. The table records around 510,000 clones, more than 95% of them present only once. Sequencing input: naive CD4+ T cells sorted from blood. As for subset: CD45RA+ positively selected. The receptors were gathered from a young woman in good health.

The CDR3 region is CASTKQGTEQPQHF. For the CDR3, the DNA is TGTGCCAGCACCAAACAGGGAACCGAACAGCCCCAGCATTTT. The chain combines TRBV2 with TRBJ1-5, with D possibly matching TRBD1 (6 bases). V was pared by 7 bases and J by 7 bases, with 17 bases between. Germline-derived CDR1 and CDR2 are SNHLY and FYNNEI. The CDR3 contains 14 residues.

The chain combines TRBV5-1 with TRBJ2-2, with 9 bases matching TRBD2. The germline V gene encodes CDR1 SGHRS and CDR2 YFSETQ. This CDR3 spans 16 amino acids. V trimming: 5 bases; J trimming: 7 bases; junction bases outside the gene matches: 12. CDR3 nucleotide sequence: TGCGCCAGCAGATCGAGTAGCGGGAGTAAGGGCGGGGAGCTGTTTTTT. The encoded protein is CASRSSSGSKGGELFF. Based on the CDR3 plus reference TRBV5-1 and TRBJ2-2, the full variable domain is KAGVTQTPRYLIKTRGQQVTLSCSPISGHRSVSWYQQTPGQGLQFLFEYFSETQRNKGNFPGRFSGRQFSNSRSEMNVSTLELGDSALYLCASRSSSGSKGGELFFGEGSRLTVL.

A word on this clone: One end of the junction fails to match germline, which may point to a read error. V usage is TRBV19 and J usage is TRBJ2-6; TRBD1 might be the D (5 bases). The CDR3 sequence is 18 residues long. Germline values: CDR1 LNHDA, CDR2 SQIVND (reference sequence). CDR3 in DNA: TGTGCCAGTAGTCTAGACAGTTTAGAATACTCTGGGGCCAACGTCCTGACTTTC. Translated: CASSLDSLEYSGANVLTF.

A note on this clone: This sample also contains other DNA sequences that code for the same CDR3. The V call is TRBV28, the J call TRBJ2-4, with D tentatively TRBD1 (5 bases). V was trimmed by 3 bases and J by 0 bases, leaving 9 bases between them. Germline CDR1 and CDR2: MDHEN and SYDVKM. The CDR3 contains 15 residues. The CDR3 DNA follows: TGTGCCAGCAGTTTCCCAGGGTTAGCCAAAAACATTCAGTACTTC. It is translated as CASSFPGLAKNIQYF.

The V and J genes are TRBV19 and TRBJ1-5, with a tentative D call TRBD1 (6 bases). Trimming shortened V by 2 bases and J by 7 bases, and 15 bases separated the two germline ends. The CDR3 contains 15 residues. Germline CDR1 and CDR2: LNHDA and SQIVND (reference sequence). The CDR3 DNA sequence: TGTGCCAGTAGTATACTTAACAGGGATGACCAGCCCCAGCATTTT. Its translation: CASSILNRDDQPQHF.

A few counts support this clone. This chain joins TRBV19 and TRBJ1-5, with D tentatively TRBD1 (5 bases). The length of the CDR3 is 14 residues. Germline CDR1 reads LNHDA; CDR2 reads SQIVND (reference sequence). V lost 4 bases to trimming and J lost 6 bases, with 13 bases between them. In DNA, the CDR3 is TGTGCCAGTAGTAGGCCGGGGCCCACTCAGCCCCAGCATTTT. It translates to CASSRPGPTQPQHF.

This chain links TRBV20-1 with TRBJ2-7; D is unresolved. This CDR3 has 11 residues. The germline CDR1 and CDR2 sequences are DFQATT and SNEGSKA (reference sequence). V was clipped by 7 bases and J by 3 bases, with 10 bases between them. The CDR3 DNA reads TGCAGTGGTTTAGCTAACTACGAGCAGTACTTC. Protein sequence: CSGLANYEQYF.

The chain joins TRBV7-9 to TRBJ2-1, with 9 bases fitting TRBD2. After removal of 0 bases from V and 4 bases from J, the junction contained 13 bases not matched to a gene. Germline V gene sequence: CDR1 SEHNR, CDR2 FQNEAQ (reference sequence). The CDR3 contains 19 residues. CDR3 sequence: CASSLAGRVGTSPYNEQFF. CDR3 bases: TGTGCCAGCAGCTTAGCGGGGCGGGTAGGGACTAGCCCTTACAATGAGCAGTTCTTC.

As to this clone: Within the sample, other DNA sequences also encode this same CDR3. The chain couples TRBV10-3 to TRBJ2-5, with TRBD2 matching 8 bases. The CDR3 is made up of 14 amino acids. Germline V gene data show CDR1 as ENHRY and CDR2 as SYGVKD. The junction had 1 base not matched to a gene; V was cut back by 0 bases and J by 4 bases. The CDR3 is CAISESGGVETQYF. As DNA, the CDR3 is TGTGCCATCAGTGAGTCCGGGGGGGTAGAGACCCAGTACTTC.

The chain employs TRBV2 and TRBJ2-2; 13 bases map to TRBD2. Per the germline V gene, CDR1 is SNHLY and CDR2 is FYNNEI. CDR3 length equals 15 residues. V lost 6 bases, J lost 4 bases, and 2 bases stayed unmatched. The CDR3 nucleotides are TGTGCCAGCAGGGGGACTAGCGGGGCCACCGGGGAGCTGTTTTTT. Its protein product is CASRGTSGATGELFF.

The V and J genes are TRBV27 and TRBJ1-1; perhaps TRBD1 as D (6 bases). CDR3 length: 12 amino acids. Germline loops: CDR1 MNHEY, CDR2 SMNVEV (reference sequence). The V gene lost 8 bases and the J gene lost 1 base, with 8 bases spanning the gap. The CDR3 region has the DNA TGTGCCAGCTCGGACAGGAACACTGAAGCTTTCTTT. As protein: CASSDRNTEAFF.

This chain connects TRBV11-2 to TRBJ2-2; TRBD2 matches 13 bases. V trimming: 5 bases; J trimming: 7 bases; junction bases outside the gene matches: 7. The CDR3 spans 16 residues. Per germline, CDR1 SGHAT and CDR2 FQNNGV. CDR3 DNA: TGTGCCAGCAGCCTTGGGACTAGCGGGACTGGCGGGGAGCTGTTTTTT. Its translation: CASSLGTSGTGGELFF.

This chain links TRBV5-1 with TRBJ1-1, with D possibly TRBD1 on 6 matching bases. The germline CDR1 and CDR2 sequences are SGHRS and YFSETQ. There are 15 residues in the CDR3. Trimming shortened V by 4 bases and J by 2 bases, and 15 bases separated the two germline ends. In nucleotides, the CDR3 is TGCGCCAGCAGCCCCGAGACAGGTCCAAACACTGAAGCTTTCTTT. Translating gives CASSPETGPNTEAFF.

The chain uses TRBV30 and TRBJ2-3, with 11 positions matching TRBD2. Trimming at V came to 2 bases and at J to 2 bases, leaving 6 bases not matched to a gene. CDR1 and CDR2 from the germline V gene are GTSNPN and SVGIG (reference sequence). The CDR3 has 16 residues. The CDR3 region has the DNA TGTGCCTGGAGTTCCGGGACTAGCGGTCTCACAGATACGCAGTATTTT. Protein product: CAWSSGTSGLTDTQYF.

A word on this clone: Different DNA sequences within this sample yield the same CDR3. The CDR3 coding sequence is TGCGCCAGCAGCTTGGAAGGCGGGAGCTACGAGCAGTACTTC. Translation: CASSLEGGSYEQYF. V and J are TRBV5-1 and TRBJ2-7; 7 bases agree with TRBD2. CDR1 and CDR2 from the germline V gene are SGHRS and YFSETQ. J was trimmed by 3 bases and V by 0 bases; bases with no gene match: 3. There are 14 residues in the CDR3.

This clone occurred once. This chain links TRBV27 with TRBJ2-5, with TRBD1 matching 7 bases. Germline trimming cut 5 bases from V and 4 bases from J; bases unmatched to any gene: 7. CDR1 MNHEY and CDR2 SMNVEV come from the germline V gene (reference sequence). CDR3 length: 14 amino acids. CDR3 sequence: CASSPLTGLETQYF. CDR3 coding DNA: TGTGCCAGCAGTCCCCTGACAGGGTTAGAGACCCAGTACTTC.

This chain joins TRBV11-2 and TRBJ1-3; unclear D gene. The CDR3 is 12 amino acids. V was shortened by 3 bases and J by 1 base, with 1 base between the two germline ends. The germline V gene encodes CDR1 SGHAT and CDR2 FQNNGV. CDR3 residues: CASSFSGNTIYF. The CDR3 nucleotides read TGTGCCAGCAGCTTTTCTGGAAACACCATATATTTT.